This T cell receptor beta chain is drawn from a study of T cells after yellow fever vaccination. Template switching with 5'RACE generated the TCR cDNA and added a universal primer site and UMIs. TCRdb used MiXCR to reprocess the 5' RACE reads, holding one entry per CDR3 protein. The table records 500,000 to 650,000 distinct CDR3 sequences, about a sixth of them present only once. A note on this clonotype: The antigen remains undetermined. An end of the junction differs from the germline gene, which may be a read error.

General observations from the study: Researchers report a weaker secondary response that nonetheless peaked faster, day 5 versus 15. Just a small share of clonotypes turned up in the CD4 compartment as well as the CD8 compartment. Subsequent to the booster, the majority of primary-vaccination clones reappeared (96% CD4, around 85% CD8).

The germline V gene encodes CDR1 LNHNV and CDR2 YYDKDF (reference sequence). This CDR3 spans 13 amino acids. The clonotype comes from a man aged 18 to 29 who received the YFV17D yellow fever vaccine. The specimen comprised PBMCs, sampled 5 days after the first yellow fever vaccination. The genes are TRBV15 and TRBJ1-1; the D is unclear. The CDR3 region is CATSLGRNPEAFF. CDR3 nucleotides: TGTGCCACCAGCCTTGGGCGGAACCCTGAAGCTTTCTTT. Combining the CDR3 with reference TRBV15 and TRBJ1-1 gives the whole variable domain DAMVIQNPRYQVTQFGKPVTLSCSQTLNHNVMYWYQQKSSQAPKLLFHYYDKDFNNEADTPDNFQSRRPNTSFCFLDIRSPGLGDTAMYLCATSLGRNPEAFFGQGTRLTVV.